This T cell receptor (beta chain) was documented in a study of blood T cell repertoires in COVID-19. Sequencing used immunoSEQ multiplex PCR; TCRdb keeps in-frame clones, though not all of them. Among fewer than 350,000 clones listed, about 89% were seen once. This clone has just a few counts. CDR1 and CDR2 from the germline V gene are LNHDA and SQIVND (reference sequence). CDR3 length equals 15 residues. V dropped 5 bases and J dropped 5 bases, with 15 bases sitting between them. V usage is TRBV19 and J usage is TRBJ1-4; D not certain. The specimen sequenced was peripheral blood. The receptor was isolated from a woman in her forties or fifties who had recovered from COVID-19. The CDR3 DNA sequence: TGTGCCAGTAGTTCCCTGGGAGTAACAAATGAAAAACTGTTTTTT. Protein product: CASSSLGVTNEKLFF.